This is a list of T cell receptor beta chains from one sample in a study of blood T cells in healthy people across ages. TCRdb passed the 5' RACE reads through MiXCR, listing each CDR3 protein once. The sample lists approximately 1,100,000 distinct CDR3 sequences, 40% to 55% seen once, with approximately 20% in the top ten. The sequenced sample consisted of blood. Receptors were obtained from a woman aged 60-75 years in good health. CDR3s include the opening cysteine and the closing phenylalanine or tryptophan. D genes are given only for firm matches. The listing skips clone size in some rows; elsewhere it reads once, few, many or a size class.

>TRBD2|many|15|TRBV20-1|TRBJ2-1
CSASRRASGYNEQFF
TGCAGTGCTAGTCGTCGGGCTAGCGGTTACAATGAGCAGTTCTTC
>-|-|13|TRBV7-9|TRBJ2-5
CASSARHQETQYF
TGTGCCAGCAGCGCGAGACACCAAGAGACCCAGTACTTC
>TRBD2|-|16|TRBV12-3/TRBV12-4|TRBJ2-3
CASSNAGTSFTDTQYF
TGTGCCAGCAGCAACGCCGGGACTAGCTTCACAGATACGCAGTATTTT
>-|few|13|TRBV30|TRBJ2-7
CAWRWPGYYEQYF
TGTGCCTGGAGGTGGCCGGGGTATTACGAGCAGTACTTC
>TRBD1|-|14|TRBV20-1|TRBJ2-1
CSANGQGANNEQFF
TGCAGTGCTAACGGACAGGGGGCTAACAATGAGCAGTTCTTC
>-|few|14|TRBV12-3/TRBV12-4|TRBJ1-1
CASSFGGARTEAFF
TGTGCCAGCAGTTTTGGGGGGGCGCGGACTGAAGCTTTCTTT
>TRBD2|-|13|TRBV20-1|TRBJ2-1
CSARGGRRNEQFF
TGCAGTGCTAGAGGCGGGAGGAGGAATGAGCAGTTCTTC
>-|-|15|TRBV12-3/TRBV12-4|TRBJ1-6
CASSLKASVGSPLHF
TGTGCCAGCAGTTTAAAGGCCTCCGTTGGGTCACCCCTCCACTTT
>TRBD2|-|15|TRBV5-6|TRBJ2-1
CASSLTGRVVYEQFF
TGTGCCAGCAGCTTGACCGGGAGGGTGGTATATGAGCAGTTCTTC
>TRBD1|-|14|TRBV28|TRBJ1-4
CASSSGGINEKLFF
TGTGCCAGCAGTTCAGGGGGCATTAATGAAAAACTGTTTTTT
>TRBD2|once|13|TRBV20-1|TRBJ2-1
CSVAGAGYNEQFF
TGCAGCGTAGCGGGAGCAGGGTACAATGAGCAGTTCTTC
>-|-|13|TRBV20-1|TRBJ2-6
CSARDPGANVLTF
TGCAGTGCTAGAGATCCCGGGGCCAACGTCCTGACTTTC
>-|few|15|TRBV21-1|TRBJ1-6
CASRHERGYNSPLHF
TGTGCCAGCAGGCACGAGAGGGGGTATAATTCACCCCTCCACTTT
>TRBD2|-|16|TRBV6-5|TRBJ2-5
CASSTPTSGGSVTQYF
TGTGCCAGCAGTACTCCGACTAGCGGAGGCAGTGTGACCCAGTACTTC
>TRBD2|once|18|TRBV7-2|TRBJ2-7
CASSPRRVAGASKGEQYF
TGTGCCAGCAGCCCCCGTAGGGTAGCGGGAGCCTCGAAGGGGGAGCAGTACTTC
>-|-|15|TRBV6-5|TRBJ2-1
CASSPVGISQETQFF
TGTGCCAGCAGCCCTGTTGGCATCAGTCAAGAGACCCAGTTCTTC
>TRBD2|-|14|TRBV5-1|TRBJ2-3
CASSKLAEADTQYF
TGCGCCAGCAGCAAACTAGCGGAAGCAGATACGCAGTATTTT
>TRBD2|-|15|TRBV10-3|TRBJ2-1
CAISGGLAGVDEQFF
TGTGCCATCAGTGGCGGACTAGCGGGAGTGGATGAGCAGTTCTTC
>TRBD1|-|16|TRBV7-7|TRBJ2-2
CASSLGGTENTGELFF
TGTGCCAGCAGCTTAGGGGGGACAGAGAACACCGGGGAGCTGTTTTTT
>TRBD1|-|15|TRBV9|TRBJ2-7
CASSVGDSYSYEQYF
TGTGCCAGCAGCGTAGGGGACAGTTACTCCTACGAGCAGTACTTC
>-|-|16|TRBV4-1|TRBJ2-4
CASSQEFEGIKNIQYF
TGCGCCAGCAGCCAAGAGTTCGAGGGGATCAAAAACATTCAGTACTTC
>TRBD2|-|15|TRBV12-3/TRBV12-4|TRBJ2-7
CASSFRGRVTGEQYF
TGTGCCAGCAGTTTTCGAGGGAGGGTCACGGGAGAGCAGTACTTC
>-|few|14|TRBV28|TRBJ2-7
CASSLTRKSYEQYF
TGTGCCAGCAGTTTAACCCGAAAATCCTACGAGCAGTACTTC
>-|-|16|TRBV12-3/TRBV12-4|TRBJ2-6
CASSLGPTSGANVLTF
TGTGCCAGCAGTTTAGGCCCGACCTCTGGGGCCAACGTCCTGACTTTC
>-|once|15|TRBV3-1|TRBJ1-2
CASSPRQMTNYGYTF
TGTGCCAGCAGCCCAAGACAGATGACTAACTATGGCTACACCTTC
>-|-|13|TRBV6-2/TRBV6-3|TRBJ2-1
CASRGTGFGEQFF
TGTGCCAGCAGGGGAACAGGTTTTGGTGAGCAGTTCTTC
>TRBD1|-|15|TRBV6-5|TRBJ1-4
CASSYQGASNEKLFF
TGTGCCAGCAGTTACCAGGGGGCCAGTAATGAAAAACTGTTTTTT
>-|few|13|TRBV3-1|TRBJ1-6
CASSQRSESPLHF
TGTGCCAGCAGCCAAAGGAGCGAATCACCCCTCCACTTT
>TRBD1|-|14|TRBV6-5|TRBJ2-5
CASSYMTGEETQYF
TGTGCCAGCAGTTACATGACAGGGGAAGAGACCCAGTACTTC
>-|once|15|TRBV10-3|TRBJ1-1
CAISDRAGVNTEAFF
TGTGCCATCAGTGATCGGGCCGGGGTTAACACTGAAGCTTTCTTT
>TRBD1|-|16|TRBV7-8|TRBJ1-5
CASSPPPGGGNQPQHF
TGTGCCAGCAGCCCCCCCCCAGGGGGAGGCAATCAGCCCCAGCATTTT
>-|few|13|TRBV5-1|TRBJ2-7
CASRPPGAYEQYF
TGCGCCAGCAGACCACCGGGGGCCTACGAGCAGTACTTC
>-|few|14|TRBV2|TRBJ2-3
CAGRTTKPADTQYF
TGTGCCGGCCGCACGACAAAACCGGCAGATACGCAGTATTTT
>TRBD1|-|12|TRBV12-3/TRBV12-4|TRBJ2-4
CADRGEAELWYF
TGTGCAGACAGGGGAGAGGCGGAGCTATGGTACTTC
>TRBD2|-|20|TRBV25-1|TRBJ2-1
CASSSKLAGGPKVWDNEQFF
TGTGCCAGCAGTTCAAAACTAGCGGGAGGGCCTAAAGTGTGGGACAATGAGCAGTTCTTC
>TRBD1|-|14|TRBV7-8|TRBJ2-3
CASSQGQGARSQYF
TGTGCCAGCAGCCAGGGACAGGGGGCCCGTTCGCAGTATTTT
>-|-|15|TRBV12-3/TRBV12-4|TRBJ2-3
CASRVHPSITDTQYF
TGTGCCAGCCGAGTTCATCCGTCGATCACAGATACGCAGTATTTT
>-|-|12|TRBV7-9|TRBJ2-1
CASSLPGDEQFF
TGTGCCAGCAGCTTACCTGGCGATGAGCAGTTCTTC
>TRBD1|-|13|TRBV30|TRBJ1-6
CAWNRGQHSPLHF
TGTGCCTGGAACAGGGGTCAGCATTCACCCCTCCACTTT
>-|-|16|TRBV11-1|TRBJ2-7
CASGLNPRTDWNEQYF
TGTGCCAGCGGCTTAAACCCTCGAACGGATTGGAACGAGCAGTACTTC
>-|-|13|TRBV3-1|TRBJ2-3
CASSHSRADTQYF
TGTGCCAGCAGCCATAGTAGGGCAGATACGCAGTATTTT
>-|-|15|TRBV27|TRBJ2-3
CASSLSIGSTDTQYF
TGTGCCAGCAGTTTATCGATAGGTTCGACAGATACGCAGTATTTT
>-|-|15|TRBV9|TRBJ1-2
CASSVVPGENYGYTF
TGTGCCAGCAGCGTAGTACCAGGGGAGAACTATGGCTACACCTTC
>-|few|15|TRBV6-5|TRBJ2-7
CASSYSFQYHCVQYF
TGTGCCAGCAGTTACTCATTCCAATATCACTGTGTGCAGTACTTC
>-|few|16|TRBV24-1|TRBJ2-1
CATSDSRRDPYNEQFF
TGTGCCACCAGTGATTCCCGGCGAGACCCCTACAATGAGCAGTTCTTC
>-|-|17|TRBV9|TRBJ2-1
CASSPLGSDLNYNEQFF
TGTGCCAGCAGCCCCTTAGGGTCTGACCTGAACTACAATGAGCAGTTCTTC
>-|-|13|TRBV28|TRBJ1-6
CASNGPDNSPLHF
TGTGCCAGCAATGGGCCTGATAATTCACCCCTCCACTTT